The clone carrying this T cell receptor (beta chain) has more than one count but fewer than ten. The CDR3 spans 14 residues. Trimming cost V 3 bases and J 10 bases, with 15 bases left between them. The sample originates from a study of blood T cells in healthy people across ages. A second PCR of 7 to 11 cycles used a sample-barcoded 5' primer and a J-beta primer mix. TCRdb recomputed calls from the 5' RACE reads with MiXCR, one row per CDR3 protein. This sample has 1.8 million or so distinct CDR3 sequences; more than 35% occur once, and the top ten carry under 30%. The receptor was derived from a human donor in good health. The sample comprised blood. This chain links TRBV12-3 or TRBV12-4 with TRBJ1-4, with D unresolved. CDR3 sequence (DNA): TGTGCCAGCAGTTTGTCAGGCTACCTAGGAAAACTGTTTTTT. Its translation is CASSLSGYLGKLFF.